These 9 T cell receptor beta chains were all obtained from the same sample, sequenced in a study of T cells after somatic rescue of genetic block. Sequencing was performed with immunoSEQ multiplex PCR; in TCRdb, only in-frame clones are kept and a portion is missing. Of more than 70,000 clones listed, approximately 90% were seen once; the top ten hold 1.6%. What was sequenced was peripheral blood mononuclear cells (PBMCs). All receptors derive from a woman aged 18-29 years.

The chain links TRBV20-1 to TRBJ1-2, with D hard to call. Per the germline V gene, CDR1 is DFQATT and CDR2 is SNEGSKA (reference sequence). V was shortened by 4 bases and J by 3 bases, with 0 bases between the two germline ends. CDR3 length equals 9 residues. CDR3 sequence reads: CSANYGYTF. For the CDR3, the DNA is TGCAGTGCTAACTATGGCTACACCTTC.

The chain is built from TRBV20-1 and TRBJ1-4; D possibly corresponds to TRBD1 (5 bases). V lost 3 bases and J lost 7, with 6 bases in between. CDR1 is DFQATT and CDR2 is SNEGSKA in the germline V gene (reference sequence). The CDR3 runs 11 residues. In nucleotides, the CDR3 is TGCAGTGCTAGTCAGGGTGAAAAACTGTTTTTT. Its translation: CSASQGEKLFF.

CDR3 in DNA: TGTGCCAGCAAAAACCGGGGGGACAATGAGCAGTTCTTC. Its protein is CASKNRGDNEQFF. This chain connects TRBV6-5 to TRBJ2-1; the match to TRBD2 covers 7 bases. The V and J ends lost 7 bases and 5 bases, in that order; junction bases with no gene match: 5. From germline, CDR1 is MNHEY and CDR2 SVGAGI. The CDR3 runs 13 residues.

J is TRBJ1-4 and V is TRBV6-1, with D possibly being TRBD1 (6 bases). The CDR3 is made up of 15 amino acids. V dropped 3 bases and J dropped 6 bases, with 14 bases sitting between them. CDR1 and CDR2 (germline): MNHNS, SASEGT. The CDR3, as DNA: TGTGCCAGCAGTGAGAGGCCAGGGGTGGATGAAAAACTGTTTTTT. Protein sequence: CASSERPGVDEKLFF.

This clone showed up just once. V and J are TRBV6-1 and TRBJ2-7; D might be TRBD2 (6 bases). Germline V lookup: CDR1 MNHNS, CDR2 SASEGT. CDR3 size: 13 residues. Trimming shortened V by 1 base and J by 3 bases, and 7 bases separated the two germline ends. The CDR3 DNA reads as TGTGCCAGCAGTGAAGGGCGGGACTACGAGCAGTACTTC. Protein: CASSEGRDYEQYF.

The CDR3 sequence is CASSLGFSEQFF. In DNA form, the CDR3 reads TGTGCCAGCAGCTTAGGTTTCAGTGAGCAGTTCTTC. J is TRBJ2-1 and V is TRBV7-2; D not certain. V was shortened by 1 base and J by 9 bases, with 7 bases between the two germline ends. Germline CDR1 SGHTA, CDR2 FQGNSA. CDR3 size: 12 residues. The full variable domain, rest sourced from reference TRBV7-2 and TRBJ2-1, is GAGVSQSPSNKVTEKGKDVELRCDPISGHTALYWYRQSLGQGLEFLIYFQGNSAPDKSGLPSDRFSAERTGGSVSTLTIQRTQQEDSAVYLCASSLGFSEQFFGPGTRLTVL.

The rearrangement uses TRBV7-9 and TRBJ2-6; no reliable D call. From germline, CDR1 is SEHNR and CDR2 FQNEAQ (reference sequence). The CDR3 length is 15 residues. V was clipped by 1 base and J by 0 bases, with 4 bases between them. In DNA form, the CDR3 reads TGTGCCAGCAGCTTAGACGGCTCTGGGGCCAACGTCCTGACTTTC. Its translation is CASSLDGSGANVLTF.

This clone has just one count. The chain uses TRBV27 and TRBJ2-6; D possibly corresponds to TRBD2 (6 bases). Trimming cost V 5 bases and J 2 bases, with 13 bases left between them. The germline V gene encodes CDR1 MNHEY and CDR2 SMNVEV (reference sequence). This CDR3 is built from 16 residues. CDR3 loop: CASSEEGGTGANVLTF. In DNA form, the CDR3 reads TGTGCCAGCAGTGAGGAGGGAGGTACTGGGGCCAACGTCCTGACTTTC.

The J gene is TRBJ1-4, the V gene TRBV28; maybe TRBD1 (6 bases). There are 17 residues in the CDR3. Germline assignment: CDR1 MDHEN and CDR2 SYDVKM. V shed 2 bases and J shed 8 bases, with 21 bases lying between them. The CDR3 region is CASSLTNLKQGKEKLFF. CDR3 bases: TGTGCCAGCAGTTTAACAAATTTAAAACAGGGAAAGGAAAAACTGTTTTTT.